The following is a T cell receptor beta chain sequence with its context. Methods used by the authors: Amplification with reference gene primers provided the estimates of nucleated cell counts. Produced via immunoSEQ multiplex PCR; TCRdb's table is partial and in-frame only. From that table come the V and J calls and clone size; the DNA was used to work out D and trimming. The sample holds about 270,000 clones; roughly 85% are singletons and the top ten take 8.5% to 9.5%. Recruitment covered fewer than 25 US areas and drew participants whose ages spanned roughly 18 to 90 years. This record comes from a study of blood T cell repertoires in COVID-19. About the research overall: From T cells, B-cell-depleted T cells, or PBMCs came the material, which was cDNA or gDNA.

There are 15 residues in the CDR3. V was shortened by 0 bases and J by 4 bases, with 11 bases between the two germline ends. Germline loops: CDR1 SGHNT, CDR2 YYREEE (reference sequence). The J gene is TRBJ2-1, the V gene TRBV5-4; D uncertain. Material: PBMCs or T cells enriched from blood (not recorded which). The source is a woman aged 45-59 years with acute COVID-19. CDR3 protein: CASSLDQKIYNEQFF. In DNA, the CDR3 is TGTGCCAGCAGCTTGGACCAGAAGATTTACAATGAGCAGTTCTTC.